Shown below are 28 T cell receptor beta chains from a single sample sequenced in a study of a mutant IDH1 vaccine in newly diagnosed glioma. Time point denoted: week 23, last vaccination. A single vaccine dose contained 300 ug of mutant IDH1 20-mer peptide, and topical imiquimod was used with it. Using immunoSEQ multiplex PCR, the repertoire was profiled, and TCRdb retains in-frame clones only, with some absent. The data contain around 85,000 clones, almost 85% of them seen just once; the ten biggest clones take up 2% to 2.5%. No antigens are known for them. This specimen was PBMCs, taken from a glioma patient whose treatment included an IDH1 peptide vaccine. These receptors came from a man younger than 40 with glioma. Some clones in this sample may be carry-over from other donors' samples.

This clone was counted many times. This chain joins TRBV10-3 and TRBJ1-4; the D is unclear. The CDR3 totals 14 residues. Germline V CDR1 and CDR2: ENHRY, SYGVKD. Trimming left V 2 bases short and J 4 bases short, with 8 bases between. In nucleotides, the CDR3 is TGTGCCATCAGTGAGGCTCGTGATAATGAAAAACTGTTTTTT. Protein product: CAISEARDNEKLFF.

V usage is TRBV7-6 and J usage is TRBJ2-5; 9 nucleotides agree with TRBD2. This CDR3 has 16 amino acids. Germline values: CDR1 SGHVS, CDR2 FNYEAQ. Germline trimming cut 4 bases from V and 2 bases from J; bases unmatched to any gene: 8. CDR3 sequence (DNA): TGTGCCAGCAGCTGGGCGGTAGCGGGGGCGCAAGAGACCCAGTACTTC. It codes for CASSWAVAGAQETQYF.

This clone appeared once. The chain recombines TRBV14 with TRBJ2-1; the match to TRBD2 covers 8 bases. Trimming at V came to 1 base and at J to 12 bases, leaving 11 bases not matched to a gene. The CDR3 is made up of 15 amino acids. CDR1 is SGHDN and CDR2 is FVKESK in the germline V gene. The CDR3 DNA reads as TGTGCCAGCAGCCAAGTTTACGGGAGGGCGGCGGTGCAGTTCTTC. This encodes CASSQVYGRAAVQFF.

V is TRBV12-5 and J is TRBJ1-1; D gene unclear. Germline values: CDR1 LGHNT, CDR2 FRNRAP. The germline V and J ends were trimmed by 5 bases and 11 bases, with 27 bases remaining between them. CDR3 length: 16 residues. The CDR3, as DNA: TGTGCTAGTGGTATGTTTATCGGCGATACTTCCTCTCCCGCTTTCTTT. It specifies CASGMFIGDTSSPAFF.

This chain connects TRBV19 to TRBJ2-5, with 8 nucleotides matching TRBD2. This CDR3 region has 14 residues. Germline V lookup: CDR1 LNHDA, CDR2 SQIVND (reference sequence). V lost 9 bases to trimming and J lost 5 bases; unmatched junction nucleotides: 11. CDR3 sequence reads: CARHTRERGETQYF. For the CDR3, the DNA is TGTGCCAGACATACAAGGGAGCGGGGGGAGACCCAGTACTTC.

The rearrangement uses TRBV11-2 and TRBJ1-3, with D uncertain. Germline CDR1 SGHAT, CDR2 FQNNGV. The CDR3 sequence is 16 residues long. The V and J ends lost 1 base and 2 bases respectively, with 12 bases between them. CDR3 region: CASSLAQPVTGNTIYF. CDR3 coding DNA: TGTGCCAGCAGCTTAGCCCAGCCCGTGACTGGAAACACCATATATTTT. The whole variable domain, remainder taken from reference TRBV11-2 and TRBJ1-3, is EAGVAQSPRYKIIEKRQSVAFWCNPISGHATLYWYQQILGQGPKLLIQFQNNGVVDDSQLPKDRFSAERLKGVDSTLKIQPAKLEDSAVYLCASSLAQPVTGNTIYFGEGSWLTVV.

The rearrangement links TRBV28 to TRBJ2-7, with 14 bases that match TRBD2. Trimming cost V 5 bases and J 7 bases; bases outside gene matches: 7. This CDR3 region has 15 residues. Germline CDR1 MDHEN, CDR2 SYDVKM. The CDR3 bases are TGTGCCAGCAGTCCTTGGACTAGCGGGAGGACAGAGCAGTACTTC. It is translated as CASSPWTSGRTEQYF.

The chain combines TRBV19 with TRBJ1-1; D is undetermined. V was cut by 4 bases and J by 1 base, with 16 bases left in between. CDR1 and CDR2 (germline): LNHDA, SQIVND (reference sequence). This CDR3 comprises 16 residues. The CDR3 reads CASSTFSWRPNTEAFF. CDR3 sequence (DNA): TGTGCCAGTAGTACTTTCTCTTGGAGGCCGAACACTGAAGCTTTCTTT.

To note about this clone: The sample has other DNA sequences that encode this CDR3 too. The chain links TRBV19 to TRBJ1-5, with a tentative D call TRBD1 (6 bases). Trimming removed 4 bases at V and 1 base at J, with 11 bases between. The CDR3 is made up of 15 amino acids. Per the germline V gene, CDR1 is LNHDA and CDR2 is SQIVND (reference sequence). The CDR3 region is CASSTFTGSNQPQHF. Here the CDR3 DNA reads TGTGCCAGTAGTACCTTTACAGGGAGCAATCAGCCCCAGCATTTT. The entire variable domain, with the rest obtained from reference TRBV19 and TRBJ1-5, is as follows: DGGITQSPKYLFRKEGQNVTLSCEQNLNHDAMYWYRQDPGQGLRLIYYSQIVNDFQKGDIAEGYSVSREKKESFPLTVTSAQKNPTAFYLCASSTFTGSNQPQHFGDGTRLSIL.

The chain employs TRBV6-5 and TRBJ1-1; D is unclear. CDR1 and CDR2 from the germline V gene are MNHEY and SVGAGI. This CDR3 spans 16 amino acids. Trimming left V 0 bases short and J 1 base short, with 12 bases between. CDR3 DNA sequence: TGTGCCAGCAGTTACTCCCGACTTTATACGAACACTGAAGCTTTCTTT. This translates into CASSYSRLYTNTEAFF.

For the CDR3, the DNA is TGCGCCAGCAGCCCAGGACAGCCCGAGGGCACTGAAGCTTTCTTT. The encoded protein is CASSPGQPEGTEAFF. V and J are TRBV5-1 and TRBJ1-1, with D possibly matching TRBD1 (6 bases). Germline-derived CDR1 and CDR2 are SGHRS and YFSETQ. V was cut by 4 bases and J by 4 bases, with 17 bases left in between. This CDR3 comprises 15 residues.

This chain links TRBV13 with TRBJ1-2, with no clear D. The germline gives CDR1 PRHDT, CDR2 FYEKMQ (reference sequence). Trimming pared 6 bases from V and 7 bases from J, leaving 9 bases between. The CDR3 has 11 residues. The chain's CDR3 is CASSHRGGYTF. Here the CDR3 DNA reads TGTGCCAGCAGTCACCGAGGTGGCTACACCTTC.

The chain carries TRBV5-4 and TRBJ2-2, with D perhaps matching TRBD2 (6 bases). Trimming stripped 4 bases from V and 0 bases from J, with 16 bases between. Germline-derived CDR1 and CDR2 are SGHNT and YYREEE (reference sequence). This CDR3 region has 17 residues. The CDR3 nucleotides are TGTGCCAGCAGCGCGGGAAACAGAGCTCCGAACACCGGGGAGCTGTTTTTT. It yields the protein CASSAGNRAPNTGELFF.

CDR3 sequence (DNA): TGTGCCAGCAGTTTACCGGAGGATGGCTACACCTTC. It encodes CASSLPEDGYTF. J is TRBJ1-2 and V is TRBV28, with unresolved D. The CDR3 has 12 amino acids. V lost 2 bases to trimming and J lost 6 bases, with 7 bases between them. CDR1 MDHEN and CDR2 SYDVKM come from the germline V gene.

The chain has TRBV4-3 and TRBJ1-3; the D gene is possibly TRBD1 (5 bases). Trimming removed 0 bases from V and 0 bases from J, with 12 bases in between. This CDR3 spans 17 amino acids. Germline CDR1 reads LGHNA; CDR2 reads YSLEER. The CDR3 region has the DNA TGCGCCAGCAGCCAAGAGTTACAGGAGCACTCTGGAAACACCATATATTTT. It is translated as CASSQELQEHSGNTIYF.

The genes are TRBV5-1 and TRBJ2-1, with 12 bases lining up with TRBD2. Per germline, CDR1 SGHRS and CDR2 YFSETQ. The CDR3 contains 18 residues. V shed 2 bases and J 6 bases; nucleotides not matched to a gene: 12. The CDR3, as DNA: TGCGCCAGCAGCTTCCCCCTAGCGGGAGGGCGGAGTAGCAATGAGCAGTTCTTC. It specifies CASSFPLAGGRSSNEQFF.

This clone was seen more than once but under ten times. The rearrangement uses TRBV29-1 and TRBJ1-1; maybe TRBD1 (5 bases). CDR1 and CDR2 from the germline V gene are SQVTM and ANQGSEA. The V end lost 4 bases, the J end lost 4 bases, and 10 bases lay between the germline ends. CDR3 size: 12 residues. CDR3 protein: CSVADSSTEAFF. CDR3 nucleotides: TGCAGCGTTGCAGACAGCAGCACTGAAGCTTTCTTT. The whole variable domain, filled in from reference TRBV29-1 and TRBJ1-1, reads SAVISQKPSRDICQRGTSLTIQCQVDSQVTMMFWYRQQPGQSLTLIATANQGSEATYESGFVIDKFPISRPNLTFSTLTVSNMSPEDSSIYLCSVADSSTEAFFGQGTRLTVV.

The rearrangement uses TRBV15 and TRBJ1-3; D gene unclear. The CDR3 spans 14 residues. Germline loops: CDR1 LNHNV, CDR2 YYDKDF (reference sequence). Trimming pared 4 bases from V and 1 base from J, leaving 8 bases between. The CDR3 reads CATSKQLSGNTIYF. In nucleotides, the CDR3 is TGTGCCACCAGCAAACAGCTATCTGGAAACACCATATATTTT.

This clone came up a few times. The chain joins TRBV4-1 to TRBJ2-1; 8 bases are shared with TRBD2. CDR1 and CDR2 (germline): MGHRA, YSYEKL. The CDR3 totals 19 residues. J lost 6 bases, V lost 1 base, and 17 bases had no gene match. The DNA for the CDR3 is TGCGCCAGCAGCCAAGTAACGGGAGGGGTGGGAATCTTGTTCAATGAGCAGTTCTTC. This codes for CASSQVTGGVGILFNEQFF.

This clone was seen once. The chain couples TRBV6-5 to TRBJ2-7; 10 positions match TRBD2. Trimming at V came to 5 bases and at J to 3 bases, leaving 7 bases not matched to a gene. Germline loops: CDR1 MNHEY, CDR2 SVGAGI. The CDR3 has 15 amino acids. CDR3 amino acids: CASSLRLAGFYEQYF. Here the CDR3 DNA reads TGTGCCAGCAGTCTCCGACTAGCGGGTTTCTACGAGCAGTACTTC.

The gene calls are TRBV10-3 and TRBJ2-7; D uncertain. The germline V gene encodes CDR1 ENHRY and CDR2 SYGVKD. The CDR3 is 11 amino acids. V was pared by 3 bases and J by 6 bases, with 6 bases between. The CDR3 DNA is TGTGCCATCAGTGACTCGTTCGAGCAGTACTTC. Translation: CAISDSFEQYF.

The chain combines TRBV2 with TRBJ2-7; D could derive from TRBD1 or TRBD2 (5 bases each). This CDR3 region has 16 residues. The V gene's germline CDR1 is SNHLY and CDR2 FYNNEI. Deletions cut 5 bases from V and 5 bases from J, with 22 bases between. The CDR3 sequence is CASSRSLGTARNEQYF. The CDR3 DNA follows: TGTGCCAGCAGTAGATCACTTGGGACGGCGAGGAACGAGCAGTACTTC.

V and J are TRBV27 and TRBJ1-5; D is uncertain. Germline lookup yields CDR1 MNHEY and CDR2 SMNVEV (reference sequence). The length of the CDR3 is 14 residues. V was cut by 4 bases and J by 0 bases, with 7 bases left in between. CDR3: CASSSPYSNQPQHF. CDR3 nucleotide sequence: TGTGCCAGCAGTTCCCCTTATAGCAATCAGCCCCAGCATTTT.

The chain is built from TRBV5-1 and TRBJ2-5; TRBD2 is a possible D gene (5 bases). Trimming shortened V by 5 bases and J by 5 bases, and 16 bases separated the two germline ends. The CDR3 covers 14 residues. The V gene's germline CDR1 is SGHRS and CDR2 YFSETQ. For the CDR3, the DNA is TGCGCCAGCAGAACCGACTACCGGCGGGAGACCCAGTACTTC. It translates to CASRTDYRRETQYF.

This clone was counted once. V gene TRBV6-6 combines with J gene TRBJ2-1, with 8 bases lining up with TRBD1. The CDR3 extends over 15 amino acids. From germline, CDR1 is MNHNY and CDR2 SVGAGI (reference sequence). V was clipped by 5 bases and J by 7 bases; unmatched bases: 10. The CDR3 reads CASSRWTGKGNEQFF. The CDR3 DNA sequence: TGTGCCAGCAGTAGGTGGACAGGGAAGGGTAATGAGCAGTTCTTC.

V and J are TRBV19 and TRBJ2-1; D possibly corresponds to TRBD1 (5 bases). The germline V gene has CDR1 LNHDA and CDR2 SQIVND (reference sequence). V dropped 6 bases and J dropped 8 bases, with 20 bases sitting between them. The CDR3 sequence is 15 residues long. The CDR3, as DNA: TGTGCCAGTAGGATTGCGGCAGGGTTTACGGATGAGCAGTTCTTC. Its protein product is CASRIAAGFTDEQFF.

To note about this clone: Germline is not matched at one junction end, which may reflect a read error. The CDR3 loop is CASSEAGIFHF. DNA for the CDR3: TGTGCCAGCAGTGAAGCTGGGATATTCCACTTC. The V gene is TRBV6-1, the J gene TRBJ2-7; D is unresolved. The germline V gene encodes CDR1 MNHNS and CDR2 SASEGT. This CDR3 spans 11 amino acids.

J is TRBJ1-2 and V is TRBV6-5, with a tentative D call TRBD1 (6 bases). Germline values: CDR1 MNHEY, CDR2 SVGAGI. The CDR3 sequence is 14 residues long. V shed 5 bases and J shed 7 bases, with 17 bases lying between them. CDR3 nucleotides: TGTGCCAGCAGTGAAGTGAACAGGGCGAGTGGCTACACCTTC. It translates to CASSEVNRASGYTF.